The rows below give T cell receptor beta chains drawn from one sample of a study of molecular identifiers for immune sequencing clone quantification. From the PCR reads, TCRdb called clonotypes with MiXCR, one entry per CDR3 protein. The data hold about 640,000 distinct CDR3 sequences, with 15% to 20% observed a single time. The specimen sequenced was naive CD8+ T cells from blood, with Jurkat cell RNA spiked in. Receptors originate from a human donor in good health. Some libraries in this study had Jurkat cell RNA spiked in. Both conserved end residues are part of each CDR3. A D gene is named only where the DNA matches it firmly. Rows may omit the clone size; those that give it use once, few, many or a size class.

v_call	d_call	clone_size	j_call	cdr3_nt	cdr3_aa
TRBV20-1	.	.	TRBJ1-4	TGCAGTGCTACAGGGTCCTGGACAGCGATTAATGAAAAACTGTTTTTT	CSATGSWTAINEKLFF
TRBV13	.	.	TRBJ2-1	TGTGCCAGCAGCACCGGGACCCCTTTTGGCAATGAGCAGTTCTTC	CASSTGTPFGNEQFF
TRBV7-6	TRBD1	few	TRBJ2-7	TGTGCCAGCAGCCTACAGGGGTTTTCCTACGAGCAGTACTTC	CASSLQGFSYEQYF
TRBV5-5	TRBD2	many	TRBJ2-3	TGTGCCAGCAGCAACGGCGGGAGTAGGGTTGTCACAGATACGCAGTATTTT	CASSNGGSRVVTDTQYF
TRBV2	.	many	TRBJ2-1	TGTGCCAGCAGTGAAAAGAACGGGCCCTCCTACAATGAGCAGTTCTTC	CASSEKNGPSYNEQFF
TRBV4-1	.	.	TRBJ1-2	TGCGCCAGCAGCCAAGATCTCTCGGCGGGAGCGGGCTATGGCTACACCTTC	CASSQDLSAGAGYGYTF
TRBV12-3/TRBV12-4	.	few	TRBJ2-7	TGTGCCAGCAGCTCAACGGGTCGGCAGACCTACGAGCAGTACTTC	CASSSTGRQTYEQYF
TRBV9	.	many	TRBJ2-2	TGTGCCAGCAGCGTATTATTGGGGGCGGACACCGGGGAGCTGTTTTTT	CASSVLLGADTGELFF
TRBV10-3	.	many	TRBJ2-1	TGTGCCATCAGTGAGTCCATGGGACCAAACAATGAGCAGTTCTTC	CAISESMGPNNEQFF
TRBV10-3	.	few	TRBJ2-1	TGTGCCATCAGTGCCAGAAGCTCCTACAATGAGCAGTTCTTC	CAISARSSYNEQFF
TRBV2	.	many	TRBJ2-3	.	CASSTSTSGTDTQYF
TRBV7-9	.	many	TRBJ2-3	TGTGCCAGCAGCCCGAGTGTCGCGGGGATCACTCCCTCCGGGGCGCAGTATTTT	CASSPSVAGITPSGAQYF
TRBV7-9	.	.	TRBJ2-5	TGTGCCAGCAGCTTAGTTAATGGAGAGGCCCAGTACTTC	CASSLVNGEAQYF
TRBV20-1	TRBD2	.	TRBJ2-7	TGCAGTGCAACACATAGCGGGGGCCCCTCCTACGAGCAGTACTTC	CSATHSGGPSYEQYF
TRBV29-1	.	.	TRBJ2-6	TGCAGCGTTGAGGGCTCTGGGGCCAACGTCCCGACTTTC	CSVEGSGANVPTF
TRBV24-1	.	few	TRBJ2-1	TGTGCCACCAGTGATTCTCCGGGGGCGGGGCTTAACAATGAGCAGTTCTTC	CATSDSPGAGLNNEQFF
TRBV9	TRBD1	.	TRBJ1-1	TGTGCCAGCAGCACCAGTGGGACAGGGTGGACTGAAGCTTTCTTT	CASSTSGTGWTEAFF
TRBV7-9	TRBD2	many	TRBJ2-7	TGTGCCAGCAGCCCGCCGCCTAGCGGGATTAAGCAGTACTTC	CASSPPPSGIKQYF
TRBV13	.	many	TRBJ1-1	TGTGCCAGCAGCTACCCCGGGACGGGGCTTACTGAAGCTTTCTTT	CASSYPGTGLTEAFF
TRBV19	TRBD2	.	TRBJ2-1	TGTGCCAGTAGTAGACTAGCGGGATACCTGGATGAGCAGTTCTTC	CASSRLAGYLDEQFF
TRBV20-1	TRBD1	few	TRBJ2-1	TGCAGTGCTAGACCACAGGGGGCTTTCGGGGAGCAGTTCTTC	CSARPQGAFGEQFF
TRBV20-1	.	many	TRBJ2-3	TGCAGTGCTAAGCTCAGCAACACAGATACGCAGTATTTT	CSAKLSNTDTQYF
TRBV14	.	many	TRBJ2-7	TGTGCCAGCAGCCGGGACTCCACCACCTACGAGCAGTACTTC	CASSRDSTTYEQYF
TRBV28	.	many	TRBJ1-5	TGTGCCAGCAGCCGCGCACGGGTCATGGAGCCCCAGCATTTT	CASSRARVMEPQHF
TRBV6-2/TRBV6-3	.	.	TRBJ2-2	TGTGCCAGCAGCAGAGCGGGTTGGAACACCGGGGAGCTGTTTTTT	CASSRAGWNTGELFF
TRBV27	.	few	TRBJ2-1	TGTGCCAGCAGTTTCACCTCTTGGTATCGCTCCTACAATGAGCAGTTCTTC	CASSFTSWYRSYNEQFF
TRBV6-5	TRBD2	.	TRBJ2-1	TGTGCCAGCAGATTAACGGGACTAGCGGGGGGGCATGAGCAGTTCTTC	CASRLTGLAGGHEQFF
TRBV5-1	.	many	TRBJ2-4	TGCGCCAGCAGCTTAATTTGGGGGGACAAAAACATTCAGTACTTC	CASSLIWGDKNIQYF
TRBV20-1	TRBD2	.	TRBJ2-1	TGCAGTGCGACTAGCGGGGGGCGCGGATCCTACAATGAGCAGTTCTTC	CSATSGGRGSYNEQFF
TRBV20-1	.	.	TRBJ1-3	TGCAGTGCTAGAGATCTAGCCGGGACGGCGGGAGACACCATATATTTT	CSARDLAGTAGDTIYF
TRBV29-1	.	.	TRBJ2-7	TGCAGCGTTGTAGACCAGGGTGGCTCTTACGAGCAGTACTTC	CSVVDQGGSYEQYF
TRBV5-4	TRBD1	many	TRBJ1-1	TGTGCCAGCAGCAAAACAGGGGTTGAAGCTTTCTTT	CASSKTGVEAFF
TRBV27	.	many	TRBJ2-5	TGTGCCAGCAGTTTATGGGAGACCCAGTACTTC	CASSLWETQYF
TRBV7-9	TRBD1	many	TRBJ2-6	TGTGCCAGCAGCTTGCCAGGGGGCGCTGGGGCCAACGTCCTGACTTTC	CASSLPGGAGANVLTF
TRBV6-1	.	many	TRBJ1-5	TGTGCCAGCAGTGAAATGGGAGACAGTTATCAGCCCCAGCATTTT	CASSEMGDSYQPQHF
TRBV4-1	TRBD1	.	TRBJ1-6	TGCGCCAGCAGCCAGGCGACAGGGGGATCGGATAATTCACCCCTCCACTTT	CASSQATGGSDNSPLHF
TRBV29-1	.	many	TRBJ2-7	TGCAGCGTGTGGCTGGGCAGGCCCAGCTCCTACGAGCAGTACTTC	CSVWLGRPSSYEQYF
TRBV10-3	.	few	TRBJ1-2	TGTGCCATCAGTGAGGGGGGGCAGGGCTATGGCTACACCTTC	CAISEGGQGYGYTF
TRBV20-1	TRBD1	.	TRBJ2-7	TGCAGTGCTAGTTGGGGTGTTGACAGGGGCTACGAGCAGTACTTC	CSASWGVDRGYEQYF